A single sample is the source of the 22 T cell receptor beta chains below, sequenced in a study of T cells in Graves' hyperthyroidism and ophthalmopathy. RNA transcripts yielded amplified TCR beta CDR3 regions. Using the HTBI primer set, a first-round RT-PCR was run on the TCR CDR3. TCRdb reanalysed the multiplex PCR reads using MiXCR and keeps one entry per CDR3 protein. This sample yields some 560,000 distinct CDR3 sequences, of which 14% are seen a single time; about 15% belongs to the top ten. Specimen: blood. Receptors were obtained from a woman between 40 and 50 years old with Graves' hyperthyroidism.

This clonotype was seen more than once but under ten times. The chain uses TRBV6-2 or TRBV6-3 and TRBJ2-3; 9 nucleotides match TRBD2. V lost 0 bases, J lost 5 bases, and 9 bases stayed unmatched. CDR1 is MNHEY and CDR2 is SVGEGT in the germline V gene. The CDR3 consists of 17 residues. The CDR3 sequence: CASSYSPLAGVGDTQYF. CDR3 nucleotides: TGTGCCAGCAGTTACTCCCCGTTAGCGGGAGTAGGAGATACGCAGTATTTT.

This clonotype has just a few counts. The V call is TRBV28, the J call TRBJ1-4, with a tentative D call TRBD1 (5 bases). The CDR3 is made up of 16 amino acids. V lost 3 bases to trimming and J lost 0 bases, with 11 bases between them. Per the germline V gene, CDR1 is MDHEN and CDR2 is SYDVKM. CDR3 bases: TGTGCCAGCAGTTTTTTACAGGAGTCAACTAATGAAAAACTGTTTTTT. Amino acid sequence: CASSFLQESTNEKLFF.

In its sample, this clonotype was seen many times. The chain employs TRBV28 and TRBJ2-7; 7 positions agree with TRBD2. Germline assignment: CDR1 MDHEN and CDR2 SYDVKM. V lost 8 bases and J lost 0; bases outside the gene matches: 4. The CDR3 covers 13 residues. CDR3 DNA: TGTGCCAGCTCGACTAGCCGCTCCTACGAGCAGTACTTC. It translates to CASSTSRSYEQYF.

This clonotype was picked up many times. The V call is TRBV28, the J call TRBJ2-1; D is uncertain. CDR3 size: 11 residues. Germline assignment: CDR1 MDHEN and CDR2 SYDVKM. CDR3 amino acids: CGVGPYNEQFF. CDR3 nucleotides: TGTGGCGTCGGTCCCTACAATGAGCAGTTCTTC.

This clonotype occurred many times. V and J are TRBV7-2 and TRBJ2-1; no definite D call. Trimming stripped 0 bases from V and 9 bases from J, with 9 bases between. This CDR3 is 13 amino acids long. CDR1 is SGHTA, CDR2 FQGNSA, per germline. This CDR3 is CASSLAAGREQFF. The DNA for the CDR3 is TGTGCCAGCAGCTTAGCAGCAGGACGTGAGCAGTTCTTC.

The CDR3 DNA follows: TGTGCCAGGACTAGCGCTAGCACAGATACGCAGTATTTT. It encodes CARTSASTDTQYF. V and J are TRBV2 and TRBJ2-3, with 8 bases matching TRBD2. The V gene end was trimmed by 9 bases and the J gene end by 0 bases; junction bases not matched to a gene: 2. Germline V gene sequence: CDR1 SNHLY, CDR2 FYNNEI. The CDR3 has 13 residues.

This clonotype was observed at least ten times. The rearrangement uses TRBV5-1 and TRBJ2-7; 9 nucleotides line up with TRBD1. V lost 1 base to trimming and J lost 2 bases; unmatched junction nucleotides: 4. CDR1 and CDR2 from the germline V gene are SGHRS and YFSETQ. The CDR3 consists of 15 residues. CDR3 bases: TGCGCCAGCAGCTTGCGGACAGGGGAGACCTACGAGCAGTACTTC. Translated: CASSLRTGETYEQYF. Together with reference TRBV5-1 and TRBJ2-7, the CDR3 gives the full variable domain: KAGVTQTPRYLIKTRGQQVTLSCSPISGHRSVSWYQQTPGQGLQFLFEYFSETQRNKGNFPGRFSGRQFSNSRSEMNVSTLELGDSALYLCASSLRTGETYEQYFGPGTRLTVT.

There are many counts of this clonotype. The gene calls are TRBV27 and TRBJ2-5; 7 bases match TRBD2. The germline V gene has CDR1 MNHEY and CDR2 SMNVEV (reference sequence). J lost 7 bases, V lost 7 bases, and 6 bases had no gene match. The CDR3 runs to 12 residues. In DNA, the CDR3 is TGTGCCAGCAACTTGCCGGGGGGGACCCAGTACTTC. Amino acid sequence: CASNLPGGTQYF.

The gene calls are TRBV20-1 and TRBJ2-5; 9 bases map to TRBD1. The CDR3 extends over 13 amino acids. J gave up 4 bases and V 6 bases, and 6 bases lay outside the gene matches. CDR1 is DFQATT and CDR2 is SNEGSKA in the germline V gene (reference sequence). CDR3 residues: CSAVGQGVETQYF. Written as DNA, the CDR3 is TGCAGTGCCGTGGGACAGGGAGTAGAGACCCAGTACTTC.

This clonotype was counted between two and nine times. The DNA of the CDR3 is TGTGCCTGTGGGTGGGTCGGGAATACTGAAGCTTTCTTT. This translates into CACGWVGNTEAFF. The chain carries TRBV30 and TRBJ1-1; D gene uncertain. The CDR3 length is 13 residues. The germline gives CDR1 GTSNPN, CDR2 SVGIG (reference sequence). With 6 bases removed from V and 5 bases from J, the gap between germline ends came to 16 bases.

This clonotype was observed a few times. A clone one base away is much larger, so this may be a read error. DNA of the CDR3: TGTGCCGGCAGCCCTCAGAACTATGGCTACACCTTC. It translates to CAGSPQNYGYTF. The rearrangement links TRBV3-1 to TRBJ1-2; D ambiguous. The CDR3 contains 12 residues. Looked up from germline, CDR1 is LGHDT and CDR2 is YNNKEL (reference sequence).

The V gene is TRBV27, the J gene TRBJ1-6; TRBD1 might be the D (5 bases). Germline V gene sequence: CDR1 MNHEY, CDR2 SMNVEV (reference sequence). This CDR3 contains 14 residues. Trimming pared 7 bases from V and 9 bases from J, leaving 16 bases between. As DNA, the CDR3 is TGTGCCAGCACTACAGGCCCCGGGGTTTCACCCCTCCACTTT. It yields the protein CASTTGPGVSPLHF.

This clonotype has just a few counts. The chain carries TRBV11-2 and TRBJ2-1, with TRBD2 matching over 7 bases. CDR1 is SGHAT and CDR2 is FQNNGV in the germline V gene. The V segment lost 5 bases and the J segment 4 bases; nucleotides outside the gene matches: 11. This CDR3 has 16 residues. Here the CDR3 DNA reads TGTGCCAGCAGCCTCAGGTCTAGCGGAGCTTACAATGAGCAGTTCTTC. The encoded protein is CASSLRSSGAYNEQFF. Full variable domain (outside the CDR3, taken from reference TRBV11-2 and TRBJ2-1): EAGVAQSPRYKIIEKRQSVAFWCNPISGHATLYWYQQILGQGPKLLIQFQNNGVVDDSQLPKDRFSAERLKGVDSTLKIQPAKLEDSAVYLCASSLRSSGAYNEQFFGPGTRLTVL.

The CDR3 here is CASGDRANTEAFF. The CDR3 nucleotides are TGTGCCAGTGGGGACAGGGCTAACACTGAAGCTTTCTTT. The rearrangement links TRBV19 to TRBJ1-1; 9 bases line up with TRBD1. The CDR3 length is 13 residues. The germline gives CDR1 LNHDA, CDR2 SQIVND (reference sequence). The J segment lost 2 bases and the V segment lost 8 bases, leaving 3 bases of the junction unmatched.

This clonotype was observed many times. The V gene is TRBV10-3, the J gene TRBJ1-2, with 8 bases matching TRBD1. Per germline, CDR1 ENHRY and CDR2 SYGVKD. After removal of 3 bases from V and 0 bases from J, the junction contained 9 bases not matched to a gene. The length of the CDR3 is 17 residues. CDR3 DNA sequence: TGTGCCATCAGTGACCGCCTGGGACAGGATTCTAACTATGGCTACACCTTC. Its protein product is CAISDRLGQDSNYGYTF.

The sample holds many counts of this clonotype. The chain joins TRBV30 to TRBJ2-2, with unresolved D. Germline CDR1 reads GTSNPN; CDR2 reads SVGIG (reference sequence). CDR3 length: 14 residues. Trimming cost V 3 bases and J 0 bases, with 8 bases left between them. The CDR3 is CAWRKLPNTGELFF. CDR3 DNA: TGTGCCTGGAGGAAACTCCCGAACACCGGGGAGCTGTTTTTT.

This clonotype came up many times. The V call is TRBV2, the J call TRBJ1-2, with D uncertain. Trimming pared 2 bases from V and 7 bases from J, leaving 17 bases between. Germline loops: CDR1 SNHLY, CDR2 FYNNEI. CDR3 length: 15 residues. CDR3 sequence: CASSELGSHGLGYTF. The CDR3 nucleotides are TGTGCCAGCAGTGAATTAGGCTCGCACGGACTTGGCTACACCTTC.

Ten or more counts support this clonotype. The rearrangement joins TRBV27 to TRBJ2-1; 13 nucleotides align to TRBD2. CDR3 length: 18 amino acids. Germline CDR1 is MNHEY and CDR2 is SMNVEV (reference sequence). The trim removed 6 bases at V and 0 bases at J, leaving 8 bases unmatched. CDR3 nucleotides: TGTGCCAGCAGGGCTGGGACTAGCGGGGCAAGCTCCTACAATGAGCAGTTCTTC. This translates into CASRAGTSGASSYNEQFF.

This clonotype has more than one count but fewer than ten. The chain carries TRBV18 and TRBJ2-1; perhaps TRBD2 as D (8 bases). CDR1 is KGHSH, CDR2 LQKENI, per germline. This CDR3 spans 19 amino acids. The V end was cut by 0 bases, the J end by 0 bases, with 18 bases between. DNA of the CDR3: TGTGCCAGCTCACCACCGACAGGGCCGAGCGGGAGCTCCTACAATGAGCAGTTCTTC. Its protein is CASSPPTGPSGSSYNEQFF.

This clonotype has ten or more counts. The chain carries TRBV28 and TRBJ1-2; perhaps TRBD1 as D (5 bases). The CDR3 has 15 residues. CDR1 is MDHEN, CDR2 SYDVKM, per germline. V was cut by 4 bases and J by 4 bases, with 16 bases left in between. CDR3 sequence (DNA): TGTGCCAGCAGTTCGGCAGGGCCGGGCTCCTATGGCTACACCTTC. Translated, it gives CASSSAGPGSYGYTF.

In this sample, this clonotype turned up many times. The V call is TRBV7-9, the J call TRBJ2-3, with TRBD2 matching 10 bases. V shed 2 bases and J 0 bases; nucleotides not matched to a gene: 14. This CDR3 contains 20 residues. Germline V gene lookup returns CDR1 SEHNR and CDR2 FQNEAQ (reference sequence). This CDR3 reads CASSLLTSGIVKASTDTQYF. The CDR3 coding sequence is TGTGCCAGCAGCTTACTCACTAGCGGGATTGTGAAAGCTAGCACAGATACGCAGTATTTT.

V and J are TRBV19 and TRBJ2-6; TRBD1 matches at 7 bases. Trimming at V came to 1 base and at J to 1 base, leaving 10 bases not matched to a gene. Germline V gene data show CDR1 as LNHDA and CDR2 as SQIVND (reference sequence). The length of the CDR3 is 19 residues. The CDR3 here is CASSIATGTASSGANVLTF. In nucleotides, the CDR3 is TGTGCCAGTAGTATAGCGACCGGGACAGCGTCTTCTGGGGCCAACGTCCTGACTTTC.